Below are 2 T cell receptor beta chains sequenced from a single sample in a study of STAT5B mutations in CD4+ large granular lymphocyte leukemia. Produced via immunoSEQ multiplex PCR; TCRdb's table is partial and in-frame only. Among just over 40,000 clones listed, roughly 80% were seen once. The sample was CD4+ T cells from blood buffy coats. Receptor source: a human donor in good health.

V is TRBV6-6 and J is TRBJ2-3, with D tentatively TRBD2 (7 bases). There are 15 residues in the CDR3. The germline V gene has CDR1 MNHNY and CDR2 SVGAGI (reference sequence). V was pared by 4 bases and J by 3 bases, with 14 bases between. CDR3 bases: TGTGCCAGCAGTTTCCTAGGGGGAGGGACAGATACGCAGTATTTT. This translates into CASSFLGGGTDTQYF.

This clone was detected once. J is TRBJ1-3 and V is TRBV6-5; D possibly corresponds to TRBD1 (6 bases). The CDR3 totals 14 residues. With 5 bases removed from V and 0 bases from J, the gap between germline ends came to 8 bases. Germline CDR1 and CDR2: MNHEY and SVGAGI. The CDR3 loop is CASSRTVSGNTIYF. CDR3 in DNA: TGTGCCAGCAGTCGGACAGTCTCTGGAAACACCATATATTTT.